The clone carrying this T cell receptor (beta chain) has just a few counts. Per the original data handling: Amplification from reference gene primers served as the basis for estimated nucleated cell counts. Produced via immunoSEQ multiplex PCR; TCRdb's table is partial and in-frame only. V and J calls and clone size come straight from that table; D and trimming were deduced from the DNA. The sample lists roughly 150,000 clones, around 90% occurring once. The data belong to a study of blood T cell repertoires in COVID-19. Study details: Material from acute and convalescent COVID-19 was sourced from the United States, Italy and Spain. PBMCs, B-cell-depleted T cells, or T cells provided the cDNA or gDNA that made up the material.

V gave up 7 bases and J gave up 2 bases, with 27 bases separating them. Germline assignment: CDR1 MRHNA and CDR2 SNTAGT. The CDR3 is made up of 19 amino acids. The TCR comes from a woman aged 80 or older with acute or convalescent COVID-19. Sequences were obtained from peripheral blood. The chain links TRBV6-4 to TRBJ1-5, with a possible D match to TRBD1 (6 bases). Here the CDR3 reads CASKGGGHPLHRRNQPQHF. CDR3 sequence (DNA): TGTGCCAGCAAAGGCGGGGGACATCCTCTTCATCGACGCAATCAGCCCCAGCATTTT.